A single sample is the source of the 12 T cell receptor beta chains below, sequenced in a study of blood T cell repertoires in COVID-19. The protocol was immunoSEQ multiplex PCR, while the TCRdb copy is restricted to in-frame clones and leaves out a portion. This sample has 300,000 to 450,000 clones, with approximately 87% found just once. Sample: peripheral blood. The receptors were sampled from a woman aged 55 to 70 with COVID-19, enrolled during active disease.

V gene TRBV5-4 combines with J gene TRBJ1-2; TRBD1 matches at 9 bases. Germline V gives CDR1 SGHNT, CDR2 YYREEE (reference sequence). Losses at the gene ends were 5 bases for V and 7 bases for J; bases not matched to a gene: 6. This CDR3 contains 13 residues. DNA for the CDR3: TGTGCCAGCAGGCCGGGACAGGGTATTGGCTACACCTTC. Its protein is CASRPGQGIGYTF.

The chain joins TRBV14 to TRBJ1-4; 10 nucleotides match TRBD1. The germline CDR1 and CDR2 sequences are SGHDN and FVKESK. The J segment lost 5 bases and the V segment lost 2 bases, leaving 5 bases of the junction unmatched. The CDR3 consists of 16 residues. This CDR3 is CASSQMPGQGNEKLFF. Here the CDR3 DNA reads TGTGCCAGCAGCCAAATGCCGGGACAGGGGAATGAAAAACTGTTTTTT.

This chain connects TRBV6-5 to TRBJ1-2; weak D call: TRBD1 (6 bases). CDR3 size: 15 residues. Germline CDR1 reads MNHEY; CDR2 reads SVGAGI. V lost 8 bases, J lost 0 bases, and 16 bases lay in between. CDR3 sequence reads: CASVQGELANYGYTF. Here the CDR3 DNA reads TGTGCCAGCGTACAGGGCGAATTAGCTAACTATGGCTACACCTTC.

The chain couples TRBV3-1 (or the pseudogene TRBV3-2) to TRBJ2-7; the match to TRBD1 covers 8 bases. V trimming: 1 base; J trimming: 4 bases; junction bases outside the gene matches: 3. Germline CDR1 and CDR2: LGHDT and YNNKEL (reference sequence). CDR3 length: 14 amino acids. The CDR3 DNA reads as TGTGCCAGCAGCCAAGGCAGGGGGCGGTACGAGCAGTACTTC. It specifies CASSQGRGRYEQYF.

The chain uses TRBV12-5 and TRBJ1-5; D remains unclear. The CDR3 sequence is 12 residues long. Trimming cost V 2 bases and J 9 bases, with 8 bases left between them. CDR1 and CDR2 from the germline V gene are LGHNT and FRNRAP. CDR3 protein: CASGLPRRPQHF. DNA for the CDR3: TGTGCTAGTGGTTTGCCACGGAGGCCCCAGCATTTT.

CDR3 amino acids: CASSPPSGQGWDTQYF. The CDR3 region has the DNA TGCGCCAGCAGCCCCCCCTCCGGACAGGGATGGGATACGCAGTATTTT. The rearrangement uses TRBV4-1 and TRBJ2-3; 8 nucleotides line up with TRBD1. J lost 6 bases, V lost 4 bases, and 12 bases had no gene match. The CDR3 contains 16 residues. Germline V gene lookup returns CDR1 MGHRA and CDR2 YSYEKL.

This clone was found a few times. The chain has TRBV10-1 and TRBJ1-5; the match to TRBD1 covers 9 bases. The CDR3 loop spans 15 amino acids. With 10 bases clipped from V and 6 bases from J, the junction kept 13 bases outside the gene matches. Germline CDR1 is WNHNN and CDR2 is SYGVQD (reference sequence). CDR3 amino acids: CAIQSGTGISQPQHF. The CDR3 nucleotides are TGCGCCATCCAGTCCGGGACAGGGATATCTCAGCCCCAGCATTTT.

The chain uses TRBV7-2 and TRBJ2-3; TRBD2 is a possible D gene (5 bases). The CDR3 has 15 amino acids. Germline V gives CDR1 SGHTA, CDR2 FQGNSA. Trimming took off 5 bases at V and 0 bases at J, with 12 bases between the two ends. CDR3 DNA sequence: TGTGCCAGCAGCCCTGGACGGACTAGCACAGATACGCAGTATTTT. It yields the protein CASSPGRTSTDTQYF.

V gene TRBV5-1 combines with J gene TRBJ1-3; possible D gene TRBD1, 6 bases. This CDR3 region has 15 residues. The germline V gene encodes CDR1 SGHRS and CDR2 YFSETQ. The V gene lost 3 bases and the J gene lost 6 bases, with 16 bases spanning the gap. The CDR3 DNA sequence: TGCGCCAGCAGCTCGCTAGGGGGTCGCGAAAACACCATATATTTT. This codes for CASSSLGGRENTIYF.

This chain links TRBV4-1 with TRBJ2-7, with 11 bases aligning to TRBD2. Germline values: CDR1 MGHRA, CDR2 YSYEKL. The CDR3 is 15 amino acids. Germline trimming cut 3 bases from V and 2 bases from J; bases unmatched to any gene: 3. The CDR3 is CASSQPTSGAYEQYF. The CDR3 nucleotides are TGCGCCAGCAGCCAGCCGACTAGCGGGGCCTACGAGCAGTACTTC.

The V call is TRBV7-3, the J call TRBJ2-6; a possible D gene is TRBD2 (6 bases). The ends were cut back, 5 bases at V and 3 bases at J, with 11 bases in the middle. CDR1 and CDR2 from the germline V gene are SGHTA and FQGTGA. The CDR3 length is 15 residues. CDR3 loop: CASSQTSSGANVLTF. The DNA for the CDR3 is TGTGCCAGCAGCCAGACTAGTAGTGGGGCCAACGTCCTGACTTTC.

This clone was counted a few times. The chain joins TRBV7-6 to TRBJ2-3; 7 nucleotides agree with TRBD1. The CDR3 sequence is 14 residues long. Germline CDR1 SGHVS, CDR2 FNYEAQ. Trimming at V came to 3 bases and at J to 1 base, leaving 1 base not matched to a gene. In nucleotides, the CDR3 is TGTGCCAGCAGCTTCACAGGGGGCACAGATACGCAGTATTTT. Translated, it gives CASSFTGGTDTQYF. The full variable domain, rest sourced from reference TRBV7-6 and TRBJ2-3, is GAGVSQSPRYKVTKRGQDVALRCDPISGHVSLYWYRQALGQGPEFLTYFNYEAQQDKSGLPNDRFSAERPEGSISTLTIQRTEQRDSAMYRCASSFTGGTDTQYFGPGTRLTVL.